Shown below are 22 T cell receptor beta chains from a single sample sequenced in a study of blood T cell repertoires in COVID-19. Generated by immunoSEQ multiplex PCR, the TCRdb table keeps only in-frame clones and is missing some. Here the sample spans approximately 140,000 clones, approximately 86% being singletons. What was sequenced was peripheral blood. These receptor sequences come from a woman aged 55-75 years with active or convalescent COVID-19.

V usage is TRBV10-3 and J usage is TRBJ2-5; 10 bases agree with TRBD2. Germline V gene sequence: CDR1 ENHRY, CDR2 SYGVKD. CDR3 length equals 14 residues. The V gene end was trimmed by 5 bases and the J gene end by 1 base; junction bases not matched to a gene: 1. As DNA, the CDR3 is TGTGCCATCAGTACTAGCGGGATCCAAGAGACCCAGTACTTC. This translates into CAISTSGIQETQYF.

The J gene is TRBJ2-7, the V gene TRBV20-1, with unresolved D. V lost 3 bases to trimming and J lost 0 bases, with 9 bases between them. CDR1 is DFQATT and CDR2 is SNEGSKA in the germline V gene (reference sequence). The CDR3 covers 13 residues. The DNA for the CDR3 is TGCAGTGCTAGTGGCCCTAGCTCCTACGAGCAGTACTTC. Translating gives CSASGPSSYEQYF.

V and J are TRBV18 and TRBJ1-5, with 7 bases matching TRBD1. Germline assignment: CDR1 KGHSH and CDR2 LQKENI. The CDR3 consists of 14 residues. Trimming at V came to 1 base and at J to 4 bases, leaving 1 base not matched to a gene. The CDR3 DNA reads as TGTGCCAGCTCACCACTGGGACAGAATCAGCCCCAGCATTTT. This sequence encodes CASSPLGQNQPQHF.

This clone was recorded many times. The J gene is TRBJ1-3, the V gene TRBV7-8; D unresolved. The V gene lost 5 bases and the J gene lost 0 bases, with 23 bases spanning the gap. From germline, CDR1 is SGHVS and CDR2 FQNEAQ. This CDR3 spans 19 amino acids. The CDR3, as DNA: TGTGCCAGCAGCCCTGGACCGGGGAAACGGGATCTCTCTGGAAACACCATATATTTT. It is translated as CASSPGPGKRDLSGNTIYF.

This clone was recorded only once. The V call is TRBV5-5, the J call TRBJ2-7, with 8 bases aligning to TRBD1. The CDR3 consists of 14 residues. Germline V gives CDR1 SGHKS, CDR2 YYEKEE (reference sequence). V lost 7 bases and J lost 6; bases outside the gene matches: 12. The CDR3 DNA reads TGTGCCAGCCACAACCCCGGACAGGGCGGCGAGCAGTACTTC. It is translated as CASHNPGQGGEQYF.

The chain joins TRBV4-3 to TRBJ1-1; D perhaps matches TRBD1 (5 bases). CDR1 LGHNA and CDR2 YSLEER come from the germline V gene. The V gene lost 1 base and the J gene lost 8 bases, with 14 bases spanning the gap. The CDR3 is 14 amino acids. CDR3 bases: TGCGCCAGCAGCCAAGGGGTAGGGGCCCTCGAAGCTTTCTTT. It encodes CASSQGVGALEAFF.

The CDR3 sequence is CAWSVGLAGGQETQYF. The CDR3 bases are TGTGCCTGGAGTGTGGGACTAGCGGGGGGGCAAGAGACCCAGTACTTC. V gene TRBV30 combines with J gene TRBJ2-5; 16 bases align to TRBD2. The V and J ends lost 0 bases and 2 bases, in that order; junction bases with no gene match: 0. Looked up from germline, CDR1 is GTSNPN and CDR2 is SVGIG (reference sequence). The CDR3 is 16 amino acids. The complete variable domain, with remaining parts taken from reference TRBV30 and TRBJ2-5, reads SQTIHQWPATLVQPVGSPLSLECTVEGTSNPNLYWYRQAAGRGLQLLFYSVGIGQISSEVPQNLSASRPQDRQFILSSKKLLLSDSGFYLCAWSVGLAGGQETQYFGPGTRLLVL.

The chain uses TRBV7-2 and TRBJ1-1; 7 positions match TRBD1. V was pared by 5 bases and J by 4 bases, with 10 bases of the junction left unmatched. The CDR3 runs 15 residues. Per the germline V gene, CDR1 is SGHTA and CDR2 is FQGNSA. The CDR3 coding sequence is TGTGCCAGCAGCGGCAGGGGGGCCCCGAGCACTGAAGCTTTCTTT. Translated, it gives CASSGRGAPSTEAFF.

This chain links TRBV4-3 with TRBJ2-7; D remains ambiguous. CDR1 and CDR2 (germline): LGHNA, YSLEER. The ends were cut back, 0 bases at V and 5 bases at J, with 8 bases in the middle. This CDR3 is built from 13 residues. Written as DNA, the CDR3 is TGCGCCAGCAGCCAAGAGAGGTTGGACGAGCAGTACTTC. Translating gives CASSQERLDEQYF.

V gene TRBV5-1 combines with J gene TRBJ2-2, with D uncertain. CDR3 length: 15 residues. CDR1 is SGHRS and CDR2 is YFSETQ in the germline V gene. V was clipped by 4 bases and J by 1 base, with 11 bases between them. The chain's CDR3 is CASSPDLENTGELFF. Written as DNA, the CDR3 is TGCGCCAGCAGCCCTGATTTAGAGAACACCGGGGAGCTGTTTTTT.

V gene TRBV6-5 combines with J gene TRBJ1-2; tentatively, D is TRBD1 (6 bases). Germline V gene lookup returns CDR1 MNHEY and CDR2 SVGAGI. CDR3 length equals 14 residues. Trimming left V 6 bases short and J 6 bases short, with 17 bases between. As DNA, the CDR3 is TGTGCCAGCAGCTCCCCCGGGAGGGGGAATGGCTACACCTTC. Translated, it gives CASSSPGRGNGYTF.

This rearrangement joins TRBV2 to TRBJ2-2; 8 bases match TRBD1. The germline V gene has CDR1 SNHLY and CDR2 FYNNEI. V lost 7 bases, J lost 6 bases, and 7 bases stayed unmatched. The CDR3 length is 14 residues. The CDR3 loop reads CASKREQGAGELFF. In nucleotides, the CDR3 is TGTGCCAGCAAGCGAGAACAGGGGGCCGGGGAGCTGTTTTTT.

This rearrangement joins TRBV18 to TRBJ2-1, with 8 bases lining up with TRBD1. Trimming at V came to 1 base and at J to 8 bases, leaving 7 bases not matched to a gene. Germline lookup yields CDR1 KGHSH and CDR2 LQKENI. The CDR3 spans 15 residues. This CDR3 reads CASSPRGTGTDEQFF. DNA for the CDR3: TGTGCCAGCTCACCACGGGGGACAGGTACGGATGAGCAGTTCTTC.

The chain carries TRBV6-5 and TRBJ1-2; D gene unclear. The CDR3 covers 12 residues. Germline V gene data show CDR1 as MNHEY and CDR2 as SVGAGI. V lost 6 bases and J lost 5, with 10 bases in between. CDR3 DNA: TGTGCCAGCAGCCACGCAGATTATGGCTACACCTTC. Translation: CASSHADYGYTF.

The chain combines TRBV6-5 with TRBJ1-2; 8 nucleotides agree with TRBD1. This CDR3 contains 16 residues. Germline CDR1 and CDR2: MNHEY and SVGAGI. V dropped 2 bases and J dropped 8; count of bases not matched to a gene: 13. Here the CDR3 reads CASSYTIPGQEGGYTF. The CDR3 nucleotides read TGTGCCAGCAGTTACACAATTCCGGGACAGGAGGGCGGCTACACCTTC.

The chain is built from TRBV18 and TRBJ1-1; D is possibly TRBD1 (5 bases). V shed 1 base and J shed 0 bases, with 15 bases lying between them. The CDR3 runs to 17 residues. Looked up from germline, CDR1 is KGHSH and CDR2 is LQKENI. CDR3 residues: CASSPQEGLPMNTEAFF. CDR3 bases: TGTGCCAGCTCACCACAGGAGGGGTTGCCAATGAACACTGAAGCTTTCTTT.

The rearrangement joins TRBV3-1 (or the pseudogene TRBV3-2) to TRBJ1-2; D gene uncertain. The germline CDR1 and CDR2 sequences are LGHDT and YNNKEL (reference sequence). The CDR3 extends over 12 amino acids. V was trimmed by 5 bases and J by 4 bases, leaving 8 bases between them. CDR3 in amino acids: CASSEWSYGYTF. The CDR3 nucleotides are TGTGCCAGCAGCGAATGGAGCTATGGCTACACCTTC.

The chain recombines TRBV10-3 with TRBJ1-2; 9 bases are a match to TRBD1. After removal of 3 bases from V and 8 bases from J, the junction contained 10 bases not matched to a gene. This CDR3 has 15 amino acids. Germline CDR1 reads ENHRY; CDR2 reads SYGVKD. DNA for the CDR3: TGTGCCATCAGTGACCCCGGGACAGGGTACGAAGGCTACACCTTC. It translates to CAISDPGTGYEGYTF.

Here the CDR3 DNA reads TGTGCCAGCAGCGTAGATAGCGGGGAAGGAGGAGAGACCCAGTACTTC. Its protein is CASSVDSGEGGETQYF. The rearrangement joins TRBV9 to TRBJ2-5; 8 nucleotides agree with TRBD2. The V gene's germline CDR1 is SGDLS and CDR2 YYNGEE. Trimming at V came to 0 bases and at J to 4 bases, leaving 8 bases not matched to a gene. The CDR3 consists of 16 residues.

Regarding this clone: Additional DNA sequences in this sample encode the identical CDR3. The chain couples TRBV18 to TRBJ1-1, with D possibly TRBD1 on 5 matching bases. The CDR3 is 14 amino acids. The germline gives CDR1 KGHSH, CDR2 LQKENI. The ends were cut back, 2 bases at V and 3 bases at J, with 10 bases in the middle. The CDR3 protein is CASSPGGGDTEAFF. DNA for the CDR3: TGTGCCAGCTCACCAGGGGGAGGGGACACTGAAGCTTTCTTT.

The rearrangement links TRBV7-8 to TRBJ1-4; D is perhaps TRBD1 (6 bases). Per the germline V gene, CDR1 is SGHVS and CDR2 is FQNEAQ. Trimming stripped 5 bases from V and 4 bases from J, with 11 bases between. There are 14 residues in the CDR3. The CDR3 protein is CASSLDSGNEKLFF. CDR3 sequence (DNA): TGTGCCAGCAGCCTGGACAGTGGTAATGAAAAACTGTTTTTT.

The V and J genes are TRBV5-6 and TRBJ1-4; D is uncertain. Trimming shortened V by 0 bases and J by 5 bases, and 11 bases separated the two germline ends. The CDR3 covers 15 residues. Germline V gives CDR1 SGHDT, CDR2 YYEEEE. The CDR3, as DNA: TGTGCCAGCAGCTTGGGAGTGTTCCAAAATGAAAAACTGTTTTTT. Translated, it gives CASSLGVFQNEKLFF. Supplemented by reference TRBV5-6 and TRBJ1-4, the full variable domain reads DAGVTQSPTHLIKTRGQQVTLRCSPKSGHDTVSWYQQALGQGPQFIFQYYEEEERQRGNFPDRFSGHQFPNYSSELNVNALLLGDSALYLCASSLGVFQNEKLFFGSGTQLSVL.